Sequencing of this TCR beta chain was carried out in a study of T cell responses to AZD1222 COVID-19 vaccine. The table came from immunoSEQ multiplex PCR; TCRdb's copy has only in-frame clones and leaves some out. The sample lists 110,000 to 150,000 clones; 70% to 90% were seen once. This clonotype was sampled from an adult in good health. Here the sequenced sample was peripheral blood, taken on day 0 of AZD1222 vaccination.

Here the CDR3 DNA reads TGCGCCAGCAGCACCGGGACAGGGGTCGATGAGCAGTTCTTC. The encoded protein is CASSTGTGVDEQFF. The chain carries TRBV5-1 and TRBJ2-1; 10 nucleotides align to TRBD1. The CDR3 contains 14 residues. Germline CDR1 and CDR2: SGHRS and YFSETQ. V shed 4 bases and J 8 bases; nucleotides not matched to a gene: 6.